This T cell receptor (beta chain) was observed in a study of OX40 agonist ivuxolimab in advanced cancers. Overall study context: Ivuxolimab was administered intravenously to patients at 0.01 to 10 mg/kg every 2 weeks. Whole-study findings and limits: The mean number of expanded clones was higher in CD8+ T cells than in CD4+.

Using immunoSEQ multiplex PCR, the repertoire was profiled, and TCRdb retains in-frame clones only, with some absent. Of about 44,000 clones in the sample, roughly 90% were seen once. Blood draws occurred at baseline, cycle 4 day 1, and cycle 7 day 1. As to this clone: What it binds is unknown.

Germline values: CDR1 SGHTA, CDR2 FQGNSA. The CDR3 has 15 residues. Trimming took 5 bases from V and 4 from J; bases not matched to a gene: 7. This receptor was taken from an adult with an advanced solid tumor such as melanoma, head and neck, liver or kidney cancer. The rearrangement joins TRBV7-2 to TRBJ1-5; 8 positions match TRBD1. This material consisted of CD4+ or CD8+ T cells sorted from blood, taken in a trial of the OX40 agonist ivuxolimab. This CDR3 reads CASSPWTGSNQPQHF. CDR3 sequence (DNA): TGTGCCAGCAGCCCCTGGACAGGGTCAAATCAGCCCCAGCATTTT.